Detailed here is one T cell receptor (beta chain). Per germline, CDR1 SGHVS and CDR2 FQNEAQ. Trimming removed 7 bases from V and 13 bases from J, with 16 bases in between. The CDR3 is 12 residues long. These data originate in a study of CD8 T cells in Susac syndrome. After extraction with the RNeasy kit, about 0.5 to 1 ug of the RNA was reverse transcribed using random hexamers. TCRdb redid the calling of the immunoSEQ multiplex PCR reads with MiXCR, one entry per CDR3 protein. Of about 190,000 distinct CDR3 sequences in the sample, 95% were seen once. The sequence derives from a human donor with Susac syndrome. The sequenced sample was CD8+ T cells from PBMCs. This rearrangement joins TRBV7-8 to TRBJ2-2, with D possibly TRBD2 on 5 matching bases. The CDR3 DNA reads TGTGCCAGCATACTTGTTTCGGGGAGGCTGTTTTTT. This gives the protein CASILVSGRLFF.